This TCR beta chain was found in a study of cytomegalovirus exposure and HLA in healthy donors. The PCR was carried out with 60 Vbeta primers and 13 Jbeta primers. The protocol was immunoSEQ multiplex PCR, while the TCRdb copy is restricted to in-frame clones and leaves out a portion. The sample totals under 250,000 clones. On this clone: Its antigen remains unidentified.

Study outcomes and limitations: It was likely that a cluster of highly shared sequence variants was a sequencing artifact.

Sequenced: PBMCs. The TCR comes from a girl aged 2 to 10 in good health and CMV-seropositive.

The CDR3 here is CASSELPGQGGYTF. The DNA for the CDR3 is TGTGCCAGTAGTGAACTACCGGGACAGGGTGGCTACACCTTC. The chain employs TRBV19 and TRBJ1-2; 9 nucleotides align to TRBD1. Germline values: CDR1 LNHDA, CDR2 SQIVND (reference sequence). Trimming cost V 5 bases and J 7 bases; bases outside gene matches: 8. CDR3 length equals 14 residues.